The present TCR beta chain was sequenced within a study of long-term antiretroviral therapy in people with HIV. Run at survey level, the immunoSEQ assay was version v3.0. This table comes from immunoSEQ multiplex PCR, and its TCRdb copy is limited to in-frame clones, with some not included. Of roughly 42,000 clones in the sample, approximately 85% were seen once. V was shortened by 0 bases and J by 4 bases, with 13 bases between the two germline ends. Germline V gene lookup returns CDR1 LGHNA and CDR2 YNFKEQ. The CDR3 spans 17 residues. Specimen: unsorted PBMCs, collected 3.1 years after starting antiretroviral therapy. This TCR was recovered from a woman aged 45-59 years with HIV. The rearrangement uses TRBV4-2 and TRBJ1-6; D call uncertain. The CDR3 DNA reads TGTGCCAGCAGCCAAGACAGGTTGTGGGGTTATAATTCACCCCTCCACTTT. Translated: CASSQDRLWGYNSPLHF.